The 19 T cell receptor beta chains listed next were all sequenced from one sample in a study of cytomegalovirus exposure and HLA in healthy donors. This table comes from immunoSEQ multiplex PCR, and its TCRdb copy is limited to in-frame clones, with some not included. Found here are around 60,000 clones, 90% to 97% of them singletons; the top ten hold 0.95% to 1.5%. Sequenced material: PBMCs. The source is a woman aged 18-29 years in good health and CMV-seronegative.

The chain joins TRBV7-8 to TRBJ2-7, with a weak D call TRBD2 (5 bases). Between the trimmed V and J ends, which lost 1 base and 8 bases, there was a span of 24 bases. Germline CDR1 SGHVS, CDR2 FQNEAQ. The CDR3 has 17 residues. As DNA, the CDR3 is TGTGCCAGCAGCTTAGGGGCCCGTGGTGCCCCGCCGGGGAAGCAGTACTTC. Its translation is CASSLGARGAPPGKQYF.

V and J are TRBV6-1 and TRBJ1-1; the D gene is possibly TRBD1 (5 bases). Germline V gives CDR1 MNHNS, CDR2 SASEGT. This CDR3 has 14 residues. Trimming removed 6 bases at V and 1 base at J, with 12 bases between. In DNA form, the CDR3 reads TGTGCCAGCAGGTCCGTGGGGGGGAACACTGAAGCTTTCTTT. Protein product: CASRSVGGNTEAFF.

V and J are TRBV15 and TRBJ2-5; TRBD1 is a possible D gene (5 bases). Germline CDR1 LNHNV, CDR2 YYDKDF (reference sequence). CDR3 length equals 15 residues. V lost 5 bases and J lost 5, with 18 bases in between. CDR3 sequence (DNA): TGTGCCACCAGCGGACCAAACAGGCCGTTGGAGACCCAGTACTTC. Translation gives CATSGPNRPLETQYF.

The chain joins TRBV14 to TRBJ2-7; tentative D call: TRBD1 (6 bases). The CDR3 is made up of 16 amino acids. Trimming removed 2 bases at V and 3 bases at J, with 17 bases between. CDR1 is SGHDN, CDR2 FVKESK, per germline. The CDR3 spells CASSQFGTGQNYEQYF. The CDR3 nucleotides are TGTGCCAGCAGCCAATTTGGCACGGGACAAAACTACGAGCAGTACTTC.

This CDR3 is CASRLQGGSNQPQHF. CDR3 DNA: TGTGCCAGCAGGCTACAGGGGGGCAGCAATCAGCCCCAGCATTTT. The chain uses TRBV2 and TRBJ1-5, with 8 positions matching TRBD1. Germline loops: CDR1 SNHLY, CDR2 FYNNEI. V lost 6 bases to trimming and J lost 1 base; unmatched junction nucleotides: 5. This CDR3 is built from 15 residues.

The chain employs TRBV29-1 and TRBJ2-3; maybe TRBD2 (6 bases). The CDR3 totals 14 residues. V gave up 4 bases and J gave up 6 bases, with 17 bases separating them. Germline assignment: CDR1 SQVTM and CDR2 ANQGSEA. The CDR3 here is CSVGAGTLGDTQYF. CDR3 nucleotide sequence: TGCAGCGTTGGAGCCGGGACTTTGGGGGATACGCAGTATTTT.

The chain uses TRBV7-2 and TRBJ1-5; no firm D call. V was pared by 8 bases and J by 2 bases, with 10 bases between. CDR1 and CDR2 (germline): SGHTA, FQGNSA. This CDR3 spans 13 amino acids. CDR3 protein: CASSVRGNQPQHF. DNA for the CDR3: TGTGCCAGCTCCGTCCGGGGCAATCAGCCCCAGCATTTT.

The chain carries TRBV19 and TRBJ2-5, with TRBD2 matching 12 bases. The CDR3 spans 15 residues. The germline V gene has CDR1 LNHDA and CDR2 SQIVND (reference sequence). V lost 1 base and J lost 5; bases outside the gene matches: 2. CDR3 loop: CASSIGLAGVETQYF. The CDR3 DNA follows: TGTGCCAGTAGTATAGGACTAGCGGGAGTTGAGACCCAGTACTTC.

The rearrangement joins TRBV6-5 to TRBJ2-5, with unresolved D. Germline V gene lookup returns CDR1 MNHEY and CDR2 SVGAGI. V lost 4 bases and J 5 bases, leaving 5 bases between the germline ends. The CDR3 totals 11 residues. The CDR3 bases are TGTGCCAGCAGTTCCGGGGAGACCCAGTACTTC. It codes for CASSSGETQYF.

J is TRBJ2-6 and V is TRBV18; D perhaps matches TRBD2 (6 bases). The V gene lost 3 bases and the J gene lost 0 bases, with 9 bases spanning the gap. The CDR3 contains 16 residues. CDR1 and CDR2 (germline): KGHSH, LQKENI. CDR3 protein: CASSPRRDSGANVLTF. The CDR3 bases are TGTGCCAGCTCACCCCGGCGGGACTCTGGGGCCAACGTCCTGACTTTC. Looking up the rest from reference TRBV18 and TRBJ2-6 gives the full variable domain: NAGVMQNPRHLVRRRGQEARLRCSPMKGHSHVYWYRQLPEEGLKFMVYLQKENIIDESGMPKERFSAEFPKEGPSILRIQQVVRGDSAAYFCASSPRRDSGANVLTFGAGSRLTVL.

V usage is TRBV6-1 and J usage is TRBJ2-5; TRBD2 matches 7 bases. This CDR3 has 13 amino acids. Germline CDR1 and CDR2: MNHNS and SASEGT. The V and J ends lost 7 bases and 5 bases, in that order; junction bases with no gene match: 7. Here the CDR3 reads CASMRQGGETQYF. The DNA of the CDR3 is TGTGCCAGCATGCGGCAGGGAGGGGAGACCCAGTACTTC.

The chain is built from TRBV19 and TRBJ2-1; D is unresolved. Germline CDR1 and CDR2: LNHDA and SQIVND (reference sequence). This CDR3 is 15 amino acids long. Trimming took off 4 bases at V and 0 bases at J, with 10 bases between the two ends. The CDR3 loop is CASSRGQSSYNEQFF. DNA for the CDR3: TGTGCCAGTAGTAGAGGTCAAAGCTCCTACAATGAGCAGTTCTTC.

The chain carries TRBV18 and TRBJ2-3; perhaps TRBD1 as D (5 bases). This CDR3 contains 16 residues. The V and J ends lost 3 bases and 2 bases respectively, with 15 bases between them. The germline V gene encodes CDR1 KGHSH and CDR2 LQKENI. The CDR3 here is CASSPPRQPLTDTQYF. The CDR3 DNA reads as TGTGCCAGCTCACCCCCCCGACAGCCACTCACAGATACGCAGTATTTT.

The table lists this clone with a few counts. The chain has TRBV7-2 and TRBJ1-4, with D perhaps matching TRBD1 (6 bases). V shed 1 base and J shed 4 bases, with 10 bases lying between them. Germline loops: CDR1 SGHTA, CDR2 FQGNSA. The CDR3 is 15 amino acids. CDR3 amino acids: CASSLGWTVNEKLFF. CDR3 bases: TGTGCCAGCAGCTTAGGGTGGACAGTTAATGAAAAACTGTTTTTT.

The chain uses TRBV4-1 and TRBJ1-1, with D hard to call. Germline lookup yields CDR1 MGHRA and CDR2 YSYEKL. The length of the CDR3 is 14 residues. With 1 base removed from V and 1 base from J, the gap between germline ends came to 7 bases. This CDR3 is CASSQGRRNTEAFF. Here the CDR3 DNA reads TGCGCCAGCAGCCAAGGGAGGAGGAACACTGAAGCTTTCTTT.

The chain has TRBV6-5 and TRBJ2-3; possible D gene TRBD2, 6 bases. Germline-derived CDR1 and CDR2 are MNHEY and SVGAGI. Trimming removed 7 bases from V and 8 bases from J, with 22 bases in between. CDR3 size: 15 residues. The CDR3, as DNA: TGTGCCAGCACCAACCACGGGGTCGCGGGGACTACGCAGTATTTT. It codes for CASTNHGVAGTTQYF.

This sequence joins TRBV6-4 and TRBJ2-1; tentative D call: TRBD2 (6 bases). The CDR3 length is 14 residues. CDR1 is MRHNA and CDR2 is SNTAGT in the germline V gene. Trimming removed 0 bases at V and 7 bases at J, with 10 bases between. In DNA form, the CDR3 reads TGTGCCAGCAGTGACTCGGGACTCGCGAATGAGCAGTTCTTC. This codes for CASSDSGLANEQFF.

The rearrangement links TRBV9 to TRBJ1-1; no definite D call. Germline CDR1 and CDR2: SGDLS and YYNGEE. V was shortened by 4 bases and J by 5 bases, with 9 bases between the two germline ends. This CDR3 contains 12 residues. In DNA, the CDR3 is TGTGCCAGCAGCCGCGGTGGAACTGAAGCTTTCTTT. It yields the protein CASSRGGTEAFF. Using reference TRBV9 and TRBJ1-1 for the parts outside the CDR3, the full variable domain is DSGVTQTPKHLITATGQRVTLRCSPRSGDLSVYWYQQSLDQGLQFLIQYYNGEERAKGNILERFSAQQFPDLHSELNLSSLELGDSALYFCASSRGGTEAFFGQGTRLTVV.

The CDR3 loop reads CASSLRQGAVEAFF. As DNA, the CDR3 is TGTGCCAGCAGTTTAAGGCAGGGGGCGGTTGAAGCTTTCTTT. V is TRBV27 and J is TRBJ1-1, with TRBD1 matching over 8 bases. This CDR3 contains 14 residues. With 2 bases clipped from V and 7 bases from J, the junction kept 6 bases outside the gene matches. CDR1 MNHEY and CDR2 SMNVEV come from the germline V gene (reference sequence).